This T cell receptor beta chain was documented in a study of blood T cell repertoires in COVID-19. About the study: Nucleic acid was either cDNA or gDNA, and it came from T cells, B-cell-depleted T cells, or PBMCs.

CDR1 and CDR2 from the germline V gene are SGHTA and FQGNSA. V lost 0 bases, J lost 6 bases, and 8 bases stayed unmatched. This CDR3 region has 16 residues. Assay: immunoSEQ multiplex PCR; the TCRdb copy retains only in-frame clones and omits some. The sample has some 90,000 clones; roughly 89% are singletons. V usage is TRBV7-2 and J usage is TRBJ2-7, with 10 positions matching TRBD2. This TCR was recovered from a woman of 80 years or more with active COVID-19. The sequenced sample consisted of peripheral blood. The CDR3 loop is CASSLAGLAGASEQYF. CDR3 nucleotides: TGTGCCAGCAGCTTAGCTGGTCTAGCGGGAGCCTCCGAGCAGTACTTC.